A single sample gave rise to the 27 T cell receptor beta chains below, sequenced in a study of early T cells in non-severe SARS-CoV-2 infection (dated by TCRdb to 2020 to 2022). Library preparation employed 5' RACE. Sequenced on a NextSeq 500. TCRdb itself trimmed the public reads at Q25 with fastp, ran MiXCR and retained productive beta chains. Rows with one shared CDR3 protein collapse into an entry with the most common genes and DNA. In this sample the table shows tens of thousands of distinct CDR3 sequences, 10% to 15% of which occur a single time. The ten top clones hold 3.5% to 5.5% of the sample. Specimen: whole blood. These receptors were obtained from an adult who was a healthcare worker with PCR-confirmed SARS-CoV-2 infection or an uninfected control (not recorded which).

The sample holds many counts of this clonotype. Here the CDR3 reads CASSSKPRAMNTEAFF. For the CDR3, the DNA is TGTGCCAGCAGCTCAAAACCCAGGGCCATGAACACTGAAGCTTTCTTT. The chain recombines TRBV7-6 with TRBJ1-1; a weak D match, TRBD1 (5 bases). Germline CDR1 reads SGHVS; CDR2 reads FNYEAQ. V was pared by 4 bases and J by 0 bases, with 15 bases between. The CDR3 has 16 amino acids. The entire variable domain, with the rest obtained from reference TRBV7-6 and TRBJ1-1, is as follows: GAGVSQSPRYKVTKRGQDVALRCDPISGHVSLYWYRQALGQGPEFLTYFNYEAQQDKSGLPNDRFSAERPEGSISTLTIQRTEQRDSAMYRCASSSKPRAMNTEAFFGQGTRLTVV.

This clonotype came up many times. V is TRBV11-2 and J is TRBJ2-3, with 9 nucleotides matching TRBD2. V lost 5 bases to trimming and J lost 3 bases; unmatched junction nucleotides: 9. The CDR3 covers 16 residues. The germline V gene has CDR1 SGHAT and CDR2 FQNNGV. In DNA, the CDR3 is TGTGCCAGCAGCCTCCGACTAGCGGTGGGGACAGATACGCAGTATTTT. It specifies CASSLRLAVGTDTQYF.

The CDR3 reads CASSLGFGTDGTDTQYF. CDR3 nucleotide sequence: TGTGCCAGCAGCTTGGGATTCGGGACCGACGGCACAGATACGCAGTATTTT. The V gene is TRBV5-7, the J gene TRBJ2-3, with D perhaps assigned TRBD1 or TRBD2 (5 bases each). TRBV5-7 belongs to the ORF category, with a function that is uncertain. The ends were cut back, 0 bases at V and 1 base at J, with 15 bases in the middle. The CDR3 loop spans 17 amino acids.

This chain uses TRBV28 with TRBJ2-3, with 11 nucleotides matching TRBD2. With V trimmed by 5 bases and J by 10 bases, 11 bases remained unmatched. This CDR3 has 15 residues. Germline V CDR1 and CDR2: MDHEN, SYDVKM. The CDR3 loop is CASSLRTSGYNAQYF. The CDR3 DNA reads TGTGCCAGCAGTCTAAGGACTAGCGGGTACAATGCGCAGTATTTT.

V is TRBV20-1 and J is TRBJ2-1, with 7 bases fitting TRBD2. The junction had 7 bases not matched to a gene; V was cut back by 2 bases and J by 0 bases. The CDR3 runs 16 residues. The germline V gene has CDR1 DFQATT and CDR2 SNEGSKA (reference sequence). Here the CDR3 DNA reads TGCAGTGCTAGAAGACTAGCCCCAAGCTCCTACAATGAGCAGTTCTTC. This translates into CSARRLAPSSYNEQFF.

This clonotype turned up a few times. This chain uses TRBV2 with TRBJ2-1, with D perhaps matching TRBD1 (5 bases). CDR1 and CDR2 (germline): SNHLY, FYNNEI. This CDR3 has 14 residues. V lost 3 bases and J 9 bases, leaving 15 bases between the germline ends. CDR3 in DNA: TGTGCCAGCAGTGACAGTTTGGGGCCGGTTGAGCAGTTCTTC. Translated, it gives CASSDSLGPVEQFF.

J is TRBJ2-1 and V is TRBV6-6, with D perhaps matching TRBD2 (5 bases). The CDR3 totals 13 residues. Trimming left V 2 bases short and J 6 bases short, with 8 bases between. Germline-derived CDR1 and CDR2 are MNHNY and SVGAGI (reference sequence). The CDR3 region has the DNA TGTGCCAGCAGTTACCCCAGCGGCAATGAGCAGTTCTTC. Translated, it gives CASSYPSGNEQFF.

In this sample, this clonotype turned up a few times. The chain recombines TRBV5-1 with TRBJ2-3, with 7 nucleotides matching TRBD2. J was trimmed by 2 bases and V by 5 bases; bases with no gene match: 2. The V gene's germline CDR1 is SGHRS and CDR2 YFSETQ. The CDR3 runs 13 residues. CDR3 amino acids: CASRLAVTDTQYF. For the CDR3, the DNA is TGCGCCAGCAGGCTAGCGGTCACAGATACGCAGTATTTT.

This clonotype occurred many times. The chain recombines TRBV6-4 with TRBJ2-7; the match to TRBD2 covers 8 bases. Germline CDR1 reads MRHNA; CDR2 reads SNTAGT. The V segment lost 8 bases and the J segment 13 bases; nucleotides outside the gene matches: 7. This CDR3 spans 10 amino acids. The CDR3, as DNA: TGTGCCAGCCCCCCGGGACTAGTCTACTTC. This sequence encodes CASPPGLVYF.

This clonotype has a count of ten or more. This chain uses TRBV11-2 with TRBJ2-1; maybe TRBD2 (5 bases). Trimming left V 1 base short and J 6 bases short, with 16 bases between. This CDR3 has 16 residues. Germline V gene lookup returns CDR1 SGHAT and CDR2 FQNNGV. In DNA, the CDR3 is TGTGCCAGCAGCTTAGGAGGGCTCCCCGTAGGCAATGAGCAGTTCTTC. This translates into CASSLGGLPVGNEQFF.

The chain uses TRBV7-2 and TRBJ1-4; 10 bases agree with TRBD1. J was trimmed by 8 bases and V by 4 bases; bases with no gene match: 4. Germline values: CDR1 SGHTA, CDR2 FQGNSA. The length of the CDR3 is 14 residues. This CDR3 reads CASSSRTGGEKLFF. The CDR3 region has the DNA TGTGCCAGCAGCTCGCGGACAGGGGGGGAAAAACTGTTTTTT. Complete variable domain (other parts from reference TRBV7-2 and TRBJ1-4): GAGVSQSPSNKVTEKGKDVELRCDPISGHTALYWYRQSLGQGLEFLIYFQGNSAPDKSGLPSDRFSAERTGGSVSTLTIQRTQQEDSAVYLCASSSRTGGEKLFFGSGTQLSVL.

This clonotype was picked up many times. The chain combines TRBV19 with TRBJ2-5, with D possibly matching TRBD1 (6 bases). Germline loops: CDR1 LNHDA, CDR2 SQIVND (reference sequence). The CDR3 covers 15 residues. V dropped 6 bases and J dropped 1 base, with 15 bases sitting between them. CDR3 loop: CASSGGQPSQETQYF. The CDR3 nucleotides are TGTGCCAGTAGCGGAGGACAGCCTTCCCAAGAGACCCAGTACTTC.

This clonotype came up a few times. The J gene is TRBJ2-3, the V gene TRBV7-9, with a tentative D call TRBD1 (7 bases). The CDR3 length is 20 residues. Germline V gene lookup returns CDR1 SEHNR and CDR2 FQNEAQ (reference sequence). Trimming stripped 2 bases from V and 0 bases from J, with 24 bases between. The CDR3 DNA is TGTGCCAGCAGCTTACGCGGGACAGCCTACCATCTCTCTAGCACAGATACGCAGTATTTT. The encoded protein is CASSLRGTAYHLSSTDTQYF. Full variable domain (remainder filled in from reference TRBV7-9 and TRBJ2-3): DTGVSQNPRHKITKRGQNVTFRCDPISEHNRLYWYRQTLGQGPEFLTYFQNEAQLEKSRLLSDRFSAERPKGSFSTLEIQRTEQGDSAMYLCASSLRGTAYHLSSTDTQYFGPGTRLTVL.

The chain couples TRBV12-3 or TRBV12-4 to TRBJ2-5, with 8 bases aligning to TRBD2. The CDR3 has 15 amino acids. The junction had 11 bases not matched to a gene; V was cut back by 6 bases and J by 5 bases. The CDR3 spells CASRLLAGGWETQYF. In nucleotides, the CDR3 is TGTGCCAGCAGACTCTTGGCGGGAGGTTGGGAGACCCAGTACTTC.

This clonotype has a count of ten or more. J is TRBJ2-2 and V is TRBV6-5; TRBD2 aligns across 8 bases. The junction had 11 bases not matched to a gene; V was cut back by 6 bases and J by 5 bases. Germline assignment: CDR1 MNHEY and CDR2 SVGAGI. This CDR3 is 16 amino acids long. CDR3 DNA: TGTGCCAGCAGCAAAGGGTTGATAGCGGGAACCGGGGAGCTGTTTTTT. It specifies CASSKGLIAGTGELFF.

This sequence joins TRBV12-3 or TRBV12-4 and TRBJ1-1, with 7 bases that match TRBD1. CDR3 length: 14 amino acids. V shed 5 bases and J 4 bases; nucleotides not matched to a gene: 7. The CDR3, as DNA: TGTGCCAGCAGTCTGACAGGGTTGATCACTGAAGCTTTCTTT. Translated: CASSLTGLITEAFF.

This clonotype has at least ten counts. The V call is TRBV5-6, the J call TRBJ2-2; D not certain. In germline, CDR1 is SGHDT, CDR2 YYEEEE. CDR3 length: 17 amino acids. The ends were cut back, 4 bases at V and 0 bases at J, with 16 bases in the middle. The CDR3 nucleotides are TGTGCCAGCAGCAGAGAACGGAGCAACGCGAACACCGGGGAGCTGTTTTTT. Protein sequence: CASSRERSNANTGELFF.

This clonotype has ten or more counts. The rearrangement joins TRBV2 to TRBJ2-1, with D possibly being TRBD1 or TRBD2 (5 bases each). This CDR3 has 14 residues. Germline V gene lookup returns CDR1 SNHLY and CDR2 FYNNEI. The germline V and J ends were trimmed by 7 bases and 4 bases, with 14 bases remaining between them. The CDR3 DNA reads TGTGCCAGCATTGACGGGACCCTTTACAATGAGCAGTTCTTC. Translating gives CASIDGTLYNEQFF. Full variable domain (remainder filled in from reference TRBV2 and TRBJ2-1): EPEVTQTPSHQVTQMGQEVILRCVPISNHLYFYWYRQILGQKVEFLVSFYNNEISEKSEIFDDQFSVERPDGSNFTLKIRSTKLEDSAMYFCASIDGTLYNEQFFGPGTRLTVL.

This clonotype occurred many times. This chain connects TRBV6-1 to TRBJ2-3; D is possibly TRBD2 (6 bases). V lost 6 bases to trimming and J lost 14 bases, with 18 bases between them. Looked up from germline, CDR1 is MNHNS and CDR2 is SASEGT. The CDR3 covers 12 residues. This chain's CDR3 is CASSRERAPRYF. The CDR3 bases are TGTGCCAGCAGCCGGGAGAGAGCCCCCCGGTATTTT.

The V gene is TRBV27, the J gene TRBJ1-4; D is unclear. This CDR3 has 14 residues. The ends were cut back, 6 bases at V and 8 bases at J, with 16 bases in the middle. Germline values: CDR1 MNHEY, CDR2 SMNVEV (reference sequence). The DNA for the CDR3 is TGTGCCAGCAGGAAGACCAACCCCGGAGAAAAACTGTTTTTT. It translates to CASRKTNPGEKLFF.

The chain couples TRBV12-3 or TRBV12-4 to TRBJ1-5; a possible D gene is TRBD1 (5 bases). This CDR3 has 14 residues. The germline V and J ends were trimmed by 5 bases and 0 bases, with 8 bases remaining between them. The CDR3 sequence is CASSRTNSNQPQHF. CDR3 DNA sequence: TGTGCCAGCAGTCGGACAAATAGCAATCAGCCCCAGCATTTT.

This clonotype was seen only a few times. The rearrangement uses TRBV4-1 and TRBJ2-7; possible D gene TRBD1, 5 bases. Germline CDR1 MGHRA, CDR2 YSYEKL. Trimming left V 3 bases short and J 2 bases short, with 14 bases between. The CDR3 runs 15 residues. The CDR3 DNA follows: TGCGCCAGCAGCCAGGCCGCAGGGTCCCCCTACGAGCAGTACTTC. It specifies CASSQAAGSPYEQYF.

This clonotype was seen only a few times. The J gene is TRBJ1-2, the V gene TRBV6-1; D is unclear. Between the trimmed V and J ends, which lost 7 bases and 7 bases, there was a span of 10 bases. This CDR3 has 11 amino acids. Per the germline V gene, CDR1 is MNHNS and CDR2 is SASEGT. This CDR3 is CASIGGLGYTF. The CDR3 coding sequence is TGTGCCAGCATAGGAGGCCTTGGCTACACCTTC.

Ten or more counts support this clonotype. V and J are TRBV7-3 and TRBJ2-5; TRBD2 matches 9 bases. CDR3 length: 15 residues. Germline V lookup: CDR1 SGHTA, CDR2 FQGTGA. The junction had 9 bases not matched to a gene; V was cut back by 5 bases and J by 5 bases. The CDR3 reads CASSATGLAGETQYF. The CDR3 region has the DNA TGTGCCAGCAGCGCAACGGGACTAGCCGGCGAGACCCAGTACTTC.

In DNA, the CDR3 is TGCGCCAGCAGCCAAGATATGGACGAGTTCTTC. This sequence encodes CASSQDMDEFF. V gene TRBV4-1 combines with J gene TRBJ2-1; the D is unclear. The germline V gene encodes CDR1 MGHRA and CDR2 YSYEKL. The CDR3 loop spans 11 amino acids. The germline V and J ends were trimmed by 0 bases and 14 bases, with 8 bases remaining between them.

This clonotype has a handful of counts. V gene TRBV9 combines with J gene TRBJ1-2; possible D gene TRBD1, 6 bases. Germline lookup yields CDR1 SGDLS and CDR2 YYNGEE. The length of the CDR3 is 14 residues. Trimming removed 0 bases at V and 7 bases at J, with 13 bases between. This CDR3 reads CASSVGQAVSGYTF. CDR3 nucleotide sequence: TGTGCCAGCAGCGTAGGACAGGCGGTTAGTGGCTACACCTTC.

This clonotype showed up many times. The V gene is TRBV12-3 or TRBV12-4, the J gene TRBJ1-6, with TRBD1 identical over 9 bases. Losses at the gene ends were 6 bases for V and 10 bases for J; bases not matched to a gene: 16. The CDR3 is 17 amino acids. The DNA for the CDR3 is TGTGCCAGCAGCCAAGGGACAGGGAGTTCGTATGGGTCACCCCTCCACTTT. Protein product: CASSQGTGSSYGSPLHF.